The clone carrying this TCR beta chain was picked up a small number of times. The CDR3 totals 14 residues. Germline V gene lookup returns CDR1 PRHDT and CDR2 FYEKMQ (reference sequence). Losses at the gene ends were 4 bases for V and 4 bases for J; bases not matched to a gene: 4. The data were obtained in a study of patients and donors after allogeneic stem cell transplantation. TCRdb used MiXCR to reprocess the RT-PCR reads, holding one entry per CDR3 protein. Among hundreds of thousands of distinct CDR3 sequences listed, roughly 17% were seen once. The sequencing sample was made of blood, either unsorted or a sorted T cell fraction (not recorded which). The TCR comes from a human donor who was either an allogeneic HSCT recipient or a stem cell or donor lymphocyte infusion donor (not recorded which). It is not recorded whose cells these are; they may come from a transplant donor. The chain is built from TRBV13 and TRBJ2-7, with 10 nucleotides matching TRBD2. The DNA of the CDR3 is TGTGCCAGCAGCTCTAGCGGGAGTGCGTACGAGCAGTACTTC. Protein sequence: CASSSSGSAYEQYF.